The rows below give T cell receptor beta chains drawn from one sample of a study of blood T cell repertoires in COVID-19. Sequencing used immunoSEQ multiplex PCR; TCRdb keeps in-frame clones, though not all of them. The sample carries hundreds of thousands of clones, 82% recorded once. Sequenced input: peripheral blood. The receptors here all came from a woman aged 55-70 years with active or convalescent COVID-19. Each CDR3 is given with its conserved first and last residue. D genes are given only for firm matches. Size is stated for part of the rows, as once, few or many counts, or as a class when the clone is expanded.

D gene | clone size | J gene | V gene | CDR3 protein | CDR3 DNA
- | - | TRBJ1-1 | TRBV5-1 | CASSPRGREDTEAFF | TGCGCCAGCAGCCCGAGAGGGAGGGAGGACACTGAAGCTTTCTTT
TRBD1 | - | TRBJ1-2 | TRBV6-6 | CASRPTGTGGSGYTF | TGTGCCAGCAGGCCGACCGGGACAGGGGGGTCTGGCTACACCTTC
TRBD1 | - | TRBJ1-4 | TRBV25-1 | CASSAGGTNEKLFF | TGTGCCAGCAGTGCAGGGGGGACTAATGAAAAACTGTTTTTT
TRBD1 | - | TRBJ2-4 | TRBV10-3 | CAISWDRENIQYF | TGTGCCATCAGCTGGGACAGGGAAAACATTCAGTACTTC
TRBD1 | - | TRBJ1-1 | TRBV13 | CAGMDRGRNTEAFF | TGTGCCGGAATGGACAGGGGGCGTAACACTGAAGCTTTCTTT
TRBD2 | - | TRBJ2-3 | TRBV27 | CASSLIRAGGTDTQYF | TGTGCCAGCAGTTTAATTAGGGCGGGGGGCACAGATACGCAGTATTTT
- | - | TRBJ2-5 | TRBV5-4 | CASSLEPPRRQTQYF | TGTGCCAGCAGCTTGGAACCTCCCCGCAGGCAGACCCAGTACTTC
- | - | TRBJ1-4 | TRBV13 | CASSLTGKGEKLFF | TGTGCCAGCAGCTTGACGGGTAAAGGAGAAAAACTGTTTTTT
- | - | TRBJ1-3 | TRBV7-2 | CASSLAKTGSGNTIYF | TGTGCCAGCAGCTTAGCTAAGACAGGCTCTGGAAACACCATATATTTT
TRBD1 | once | TRBJ1-4 | TRBV5-1 | CASSWGVTGPNEKLFF | TGCGCCAGCAGCTGGGGGGTGACAGGGCCTAATGAAAAACTGTTTTTT
TRBD1 | - | TRBJ1-5 | TRBV6-5 | CASSRDRGLRQPQHF | TGTGCCAGCAGCCGGGACAGGGGGCTACGTCAGCCCCAGCATTTT
- | once | TRBJ1-2 | TRBV12-5 | CASGLESGNYGYTF | TGTGCTAGTGGTTTGGAATCAGGGAACTATGGCTACACCTTC
TRBD2 | - | TRBJ2-1 | TRBV5-1 | CASSVSGGASSSYNEQFF | TGCGCCAGCAGCGTTAGCGGGGGGGCCTCCAGCTCCTACAATGAGCAGTTCTTC
TRBD1 | - | TRBJ1-2 | TRBV27 | CASSLSLAGGGYTF | TGTGCCAGCAGTTTATCCCTCGCAGGGGGCGGCTACACCTTC
TRBD1 | few | TRBJ1-1 | TRBV29-1 | CSVDGRQGAGNTEAFF | TGCAGCGTTGATGGTAGACAGGGGGCGGGAAACACTGAAGCTTTCTTT
TRBD2 | - | TRBJ2-3 | TRBV5-4 | CATGGAYGTDTQYF | TGTGCCACCGGGGGGGCTTACGGGACAGATACGCAGTATTTT
- | - | TRBJ2-5 | TRBV3-1/TRBV3-2 | CASSPPAGTQYF | TGTGCCAGCAGCCCCCCGGCGGGGACCCAGTACTTC
- | few | TRBJ2-2 | TRBV5-1 | CASSPSASNTGELFF | TGCGCCAGCAGCCCTAGCGCCTCGAACACCGGGGAGCTGTTTTTT